This T cell receptor beta chain was sequenced for a study of T-cell reconstitution after alpha-beta-depleted transplantation in children. Germline trimming cut 2 bases from V and 7 bases from J; bases unmatched to any gene: 10. The CDR3 contains 16 residues. Looked up from germline, CDR1 is DFQATT and CDR2 is SNEGSKA (reference sequence). Unique molecular identifiers were incorporated when the TCRbeta library was constructed. MiXCR was run by TCRdb on the PCR reads, yielding one entry per CDR3 protein. The table shows about 540,000 distinct CDR3 sequences, with approximately 20% occurring only once. This TCR came from a human donor who donated a stem cell graft to a child with acute lymphoblastic leukemia. The material was PBMCs from the stem cell graft donor, obtained from the stem cell graft. The rearrangement joins TRBV20-1 to TRBJ2-2; the match to TRBD2 covers 10 bases. The CDR3 DNA sequence: TGCAGTGCTAGAAGAGCGGGAGGGCCTCCCCACGGGGAGCTGTTTTTT. Translated: CSARRAGGPPHGELFF.